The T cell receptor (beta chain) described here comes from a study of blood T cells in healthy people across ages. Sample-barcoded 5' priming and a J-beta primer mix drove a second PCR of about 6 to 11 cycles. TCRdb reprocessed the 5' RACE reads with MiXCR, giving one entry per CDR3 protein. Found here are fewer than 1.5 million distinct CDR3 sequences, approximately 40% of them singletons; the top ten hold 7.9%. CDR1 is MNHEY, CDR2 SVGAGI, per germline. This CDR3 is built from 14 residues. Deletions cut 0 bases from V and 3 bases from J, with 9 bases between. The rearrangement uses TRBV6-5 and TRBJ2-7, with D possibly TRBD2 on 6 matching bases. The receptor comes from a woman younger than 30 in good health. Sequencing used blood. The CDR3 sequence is CASSYSLRGYEQYF. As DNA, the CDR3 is TGTGCCAGCAGTTACTCTTTGCGGGGCTACGAGCAGTACTTC.